This paragraph covers one T cell receptor beta chain sequence. This clone was picked up one time. No much larger clone is present one base from it, and per-base qualities are unavailable. Thawed, overnight-rested PBMC were stained with GMM-loaded CD1B tetramer, a Live/Dead dye and anti-CD3, then sorted on a FACS Aria II. The CD1B tetramers were loaded with C32 glucose monomycolate that had been purified from Rhodococcus equi. Before cryopreservation, the PBMC later used for tetramer sorting had been depleted of CD14-expressing monocytes as part of a separate study. Roughly 100,000 tetramer-negative cells were sorted from each donor and analyzed alongside the tetramer-positive cells. Antigen-specific T cells were sorted from a handful of healthy South African adults using GMM-loaded CD1B tetramers. V has 4 bases trimmed and J has 2 bases trimmed; junction bases matching no gene number 6. The germline V gene yields SGHDN for CDR1 and FVKESK for CDR2. Inclusive of the bounding cysteine and phenylalanine, the CDR3 is 17 residues long. Just CDR3 DNA is preserved here, 51 bases in frame from base 1.

The entry originates in a study of T cells in tuberculosis (dated by TCRdb to 2017 to 2018). The study in broad terms: The study combined CD1B tetramers and high-throughput TCR immunosequencing to characterize T cells specific for the mycobacterial lipid antigen glucose monomycolate (GMM).

Because TCR-alpha and TCR-beta chains were sequenced unpaired, no information on chain pairing was available. TCR libraries were generated with the immunoSEQ multiplex PCR assay, using TCR-beta and/or TCR-alpha/delta assays for each sample. The amplified TCR libraries were sequenced on the Illumina high-throughput platform. The study's processing was this. Clustering and dimensionality reduction were performed using pairwise TCRdist distances among GMM-specific receptors from ex vivo sorted or in vitro expanded T cells. Sequence motifs defined by gene usage and CDR3 content were tested for enrichment in tetramer-positive versus tetramer-negative populations. This is the immuneACCESS table as TCRdb keeps it, with only in-frame sequences that have V and J called. A part of the clones is gone; compared with another copy, unresolved V genes explain less than half, and the rest is unexplained. V and J calls and clone size follow that table, whereas D and trimming were derived from the DNA. Here the sample has 80,000 to 90,000 clones; more than 75% occur a single time. The ten most abundant clones make up around 2% of the sample.

Study-wide conclusions, independent of this receptor: T cells that bind the CD1B-GMM tetramer with low affinity may have been missed by the stringent sort gate.

The chain is assembled from TRBV14 and TRBJ2-2, with 11 middle bases fitting TRBD1. Sequenced input: CD1b-GMM tetramer-negative cells sorted from PBMCs. Read against the paper, the sample's cell subset or site label means: T cells not binding CD1B-GMM tetramer, sorted from same donor. The clonotype originates from an adult woman with latent tuberculosis. The CDR3 has the sequence CASSPRTGGFNTGELFF. In nucleotides, the sequence is TGTGCCAGCAGCCCAAGGACAGGGGGCTTTAACACCGGGGAGCTGTTTTTT.